Listed here is a single TCR beta chain. What it binds is not known. Clones were read by immunoSEQ multiplex PCR, and TCRdb kept only the in-frame ones, dropping some. Of 90,000 to 150,000 clones in the sample, roughly 88% are singletons; the top ten hold more than 5%. A 120-subject validation cohort, separate from the approximately 690-subject first cohort, supplied the donors. The sample is drawn from a study of cytomegalovirus exposure and HLA in healthy donors. Study-wide findings and caveats: CMV antigen specificity of a few CMV-associated chains was confirmed in vitro. It was approximately 150 TCR beta chains that were listed as cytomegalovirus-associated.

Germline V lookup: CDR1 MNHNY, CDR2 SVGAGI (reference sequence). The CDR3 loop spans 15 amino acids. J lost 2 bases, V lost 6 bases, and 5 bases had no gene match. Source material: PBMCs. The source of this sequence is a woman younger than 30 in good health and CMV-seropositive. This rearrangement joins TRBV6-6 to TRBJ2-3; 10 nucleotides agree with TRBD2. The CDR3 bases are TGTGCCAGCAGCCGCCTAGCGGGGGTCACAGATACGCAGTATTTT. Translated, it gives CASSRLAGVTDTQYF.